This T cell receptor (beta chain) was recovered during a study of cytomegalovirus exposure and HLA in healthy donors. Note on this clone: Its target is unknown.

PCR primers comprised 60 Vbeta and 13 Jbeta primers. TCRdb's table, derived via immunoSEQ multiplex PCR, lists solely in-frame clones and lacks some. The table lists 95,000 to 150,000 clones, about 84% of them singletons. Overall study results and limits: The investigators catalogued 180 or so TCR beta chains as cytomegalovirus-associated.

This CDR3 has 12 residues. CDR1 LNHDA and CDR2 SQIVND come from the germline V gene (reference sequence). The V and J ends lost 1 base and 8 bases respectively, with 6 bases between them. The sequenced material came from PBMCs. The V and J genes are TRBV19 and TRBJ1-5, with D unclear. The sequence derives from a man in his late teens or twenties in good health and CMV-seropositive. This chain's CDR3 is CASSIASEPQHF. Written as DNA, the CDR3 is TGTGCCAGTAGTATAGCTTCGGAGCCCCAGCATTTT.